The rows below give T cell receptor beta chains drawn from one sample of a study of PD-1 blockade in classical Hodgkin lymphoma. The repertoire was sequenced with immunoSEQ multiplex PCR; TCRdb's copy has only in-frame clones and lacks some. The profile shows more than 10,000 clones, around nine tenths of them singletons. This sample comprised CD4+ T cells from blood, obtained before the fourth cycle of nivolumab. These receptors were collected from a human donor with classical Hodgkin lymphoma. Both conserved end residues are part of each CDR3. The D gene is left open where the match is weak. Not all rows give a size; the values are once, few, many and, for expanded clones, a class.

TRBJ2-2	NA	TRBV15	NA	CATSTWTVGDIAGELFF	TGTGCCACCAGCACCTGGACGGTAGGGGACATCGCCGGGGAGCTGTTTTTT
TRBJ1-5	NA	TRBV7-9	NA	CASSLAGDSNQPQHF	TGTGCCAGCAGCTTAGCGGGGGATAGCAATCAGCCCCAGCATTTT
TRBJ1-3	NA	TRBV29-1	NA	CSVGGLGNTIYF	TGCAGCGTTGGGGGGCTCGGAAACACCATATATTTT
TRBJ2-7	TRBD1	TRBV19	NA	CASRKTGSSYEQYF	TGTGCCAGTAGAAAGACAGGGAGCTCCTACGAGCAGTACTTC
TRBJ2-3	TRBD2	TRBV5-4	NA	CASSPLVRGGTDTQYF	TGTGCCAGCAGCCCGTTAGTGCGGGGGGGGACAGATACGCAGTATTTT
TRBJ1-2	NA	TRBV6-6	NA	CACTRDTFYESYTF	TGTGCCTGCACCCGGGACACCTTCTATGAAAGCTACACCTTC
TRBJ2-5	NA	TRBV9	NA	CASSVGAAQETQYF	TGTGCCAGCAGCGTAGGTGCAGCTCAAGAGACCCAGTACTTC
TRBJ2-2	NA	TRBV5-4	NA	CASSLMGTGELFF	TGTGCCAGCAGCTTGATGGGGACCGGGGAGCTGTTTTTT
TRBJ2-2	NA	TRBV29-1	NA	CSVHPTANTGELFF	TGCAGCGTTCACCCAACCGCGAACACCGGGGAGCTGTTTTTT
TRBJ2-1	NA	TRBV7-3	NA	CASSLRWGDYNEQFF	TGTGCCAGCAGCTTGAGGTGGGGGGACTACAATGAGCAGTTCTTC
TRBJ2-1	TRBD2	TRBV2	NA	CASSEALLAGGLYNEQFF	TGTGCCAGCAGTGAAGCGCTACTAGCGGGGGGCCTCTACAATGAGCAGTTCTTC
TRBJ2-4	TRBD2	TRBV10-3	NA	CAISPTSGRAKSF	TGTGCCATCAGCCCGACTAGCGGGAGGGCGAAATCCTTC
TRBJ1-2	NA	TRBV6-1	NA	CASSEAGGGYTF	TGTGCCAGCAGTGAAGCAGGGGGTGGCTACACCTTC
TRBJ1-2	NA	TRBV28	NA	CAASQRHRVYGYTF	TGTGCCGCATCCCAGAGACACAGGGTTTATGGCTACACCTTC
TRBJ1-2	TRBD1	TRBV5-4	NA	CASSKTGSNYGYTF	TGTGCCAGCAGCAAGACAGGGTCTAACTATGGCTACACCTTC
TRBJ2-7	TRBD1	TRBV2	NA	CASRLPGQGYEQYF	TGTGCCAGCAGGCTCCCGGGACAGGGGTACGAGCAGTACTTC
TRBJ2-7	NA	TRBV7-6	NA	CASSLTTGYETYEQYF	TGTGCCAGCAGCCTGACTACAGGGTATGAGACCTACGAGCAGTACTTC
TRBJ2-1	NA	TRBV2	NA	CASSDYEQFF	TGTGCCAGCAGTGACTATGAGCAGTTCTTC
TRBJ2-3	NA	TRBV28	NA	CASSLGFSGTSTDTQYF	TGTGCCAGCAGTCTCGGGTTCTCCGGGACTAGCACAGATACGCAGTATTTT
TRBJ2-3	NA	TRBV28	NA	CASNQPGGPLTDTQYF	TGTGCCAGCAATCAACCCGGGGGACCACTCACAGATACGCAGTATTTT
TRBJ2-7	TRBD1	TRBV18	NA	CASSPLQGAMGAYEQYF	TGTGCCAGCTCACCACTACAGGGGGCAATGGGGGCCTACGAGCAGTACTTC
TRBJ2-5	NA	TRBV30	NA	CAWILGETQYF	TGTGCCTGGATATTGGGAGAGACCCAGTACTTC
TRBJ1-1	NA	TRBV28	NA	CASSLVGGYLEAFF	TGTGCCAGCAGTTTAGTCGGGGGGTATCTTGAAGCTTTCTTT
TRBJ2-2	NA	TRBV19	once	CASSIGTLLYGELFF	TGTGCCAGTAGTATAGGTACCCTTCTGTACGGGGAGCTGTTTTTT
TRBJ1-1	NA	TRBV30	NA	CAWSEVSFLDTEAFF	TGTGCCTGGAGTGAGGTCTCGTTTCTGGACACTGAAGCTTTCTTT
TRBJ1-5	NA	TRBV7-9	once	CASSDSGSGNQPQHF	TGTGCCAGCAGCGACTCCGGGTCCGGGAATCAGCCCCAGCATTTT
TRBJ1-1	NA	TRBV27	NA	CASSPSGAREGEAFF	TGTGCCAGCAGTCCATCCGGAGCCCGCGAAGGGGAAGCTTTCTTT
TRBJ2-5	TRBD2	TRBV4-3	NA	CASSQKLAGHGETQYF	TGCGCCAGCAGCCAAAAACTAGCGGGCCATGGGGAGACCCAGTACTTC
TRBJ2-7	NA	TRBV6-5	few	CASRQGVGEQYF	TGTGCCAGCAGGCAGGGAGTAGGCGAGCAGTACTTC
TRBJ1-4	NA	TRBV7-9	NA	CASSLYATNEKLFF	TGTGCCAGCAGCTTATATGCAACTAATGAAAAACTGTTTTTT
TRBJ1-2	NA	TRBV18	NA	CASSPLGGDYGYTF	TGTGCCAGCTCACCCCTTGGAGGGGACTATGGCTACACCTTC
TRBJ2-1	NA	TRBV29-1	NA	CSVTIQDNEQFF	TGCAGCGTTACAATCCAGGACAATGAGCAGTTCTTC
TRBJ2-7	TRBD2	TRBV6-1	NA	CASKPSGRPEQYF	TGTGCCAGCAAGCCTAGCGGGAGGCCCGAGCAGTACTTC
TRBJ2-3	NA	TRBV7-3	NA	CASSLMGGLGDTQYF	TGTGCCAGCAGCTTAATGGGAGGCCTGGGAGATACGCAGTATTTT
TRBJ1-2	NA	TRBV2	NA	CASYLVPGAAGYTF	TGTGCCAGCTATCTCGTCCCGGGGGCTGCTGGCTACACCTTC
TRBJ2-7	NA	TRBV27	NA	CASSLWSGNYEQYF	TGTGCCAGCAGTTTATGGTCAGGGAACTACGAGCAGTACTTC
TRBJ2-5	NA	TRBV27	NA	CASSSHGAQETQYF	TGTGCCAGCAGCTCCCATGGGGCCCAAGAGACCCAGTACTTC
TRBJ1-3	NA	TRBV28	once	CASSPPGLGNTIYF	TGTGCCAGCAGCCCCCCGGGCCTTGGAAACACCATATATTTT
TRBJ1-5	NA	TRBV6-5	NA	CASSYRDPGQRKPQHF	TGTGCCAGCAGTTACCGGGACCCAGGGCAGAGAAAGCCCCAGCATTTT
TRBJ1-2	NA	TRBV5-1	NA	CASSPITDKYGYTF	TGCGCCAGCAGCCCTATAACGGATAAGTATGGCTACACCTTC
TRBJ1-2	NA	TRBV27	NA	CASSSFTKDYGYTF	TGTGCCAGCAGTTCTTTCACGAAGGACTATGGCTACACCTTC
TRBJ1-3	NA	TRBV10-3	NA	CAISEGVAGSGNTIYF	TGTGCCATCAGTGAGGGGGTGGCAGGGTCTGGAAACACCATATATTTT
TRBJ1-1	NA	TRBV11-1	NA	CASSFLGGNTEAFF	TGTGCCAGCAGCTTTCTTGGGGGGAACACTGAAGCTTTCTTT
TRBJ2-5	TRBD2	TRBV29-1	NA	CSVETSAQETQYF	TGCAGCGTTGAGACTAGCGCGCAAGAGACCCAGTACTTC
TRBJ2-7	NA	TRBV28	NA	CASSSQYGVTVSYEQYF	TGTGCCAGCAGTTCCCAGTATGGGGTAACCGTGTCCTACGAGCAGTACTTC
TRBJ2-7	NA	TRBV5-6	NA	CASSTVTSRSSYEQYF	TGTGCCAGCAGCACTGTGACATCCCGAAGCTCCTACGAGCAGTACTTC
TRBJ2-3	NA	TRBV18	NA	CASSPGRGFWMDTQYF	TGTGCCAGCTCACCAGGAAGAGGGTTTTGGATGGATACGCAGTATTTT
TRBJ1-2	NA	TRBV25-1	NA	CASSELGVFANYGYTF	TGTGCCAGCAGTGAATTAGGGGTTTTCGCTAACTATGGCTACACCTTC